The rows below give T cell receptor beta chains drawn from one sample of a study of response to subunit inactivated influenza vaccine. Via MiXCR, TCRdb re-called the RT-PCR reads, giving one row per CDR3 protein. In the table there are 500,000 to 550,000 distinct CDR3 sequences, around 25% of which are singletons. Separately, the same data were catalogued under a study of T cells expressing NK-cell markers.

The sequencing here drew on CD4+ T cells sorted from PBMCs, taken approximately 12 days after vaccination. The receptors originated from a man between 45 and 60 years old who received an inactivated influenza vaccine. Both conserved end residues are part of each CDR3. Fields, in order: CDR3 protein, CDR3 DNA, clone size, D gene, V gene, J gene. D genes are given only for firm matches. Clone size is stated in some rows and not others, as once, few, many or a class when expanded.

CDR3aa: CASSRGQGKSDTQYF; CDR3nt: TGTGCCAGCAGCAGGGGACAGGGGAAATCAGATACGCAGTATTTT; abundance: -; d_gene: TRBD1; v_gene: TRBV14; j_gene: TRBJ2-3
CDR3aa: CASSYLRGSTDTQYF; CDR3nt: TGTGCCAGCAGTTACTTGCGGGGGAGCACAGATACGCAGTATTTT; abundance: -; d_gene: TRBD2; v_gene: TRBV6-2/TRBV6-3; j_gene: TRBJ2-3
CDR3aa: CSGQPIYNEQFF; CDR3nt: TGCAGTGGTCAGCCGATCTACAATGAGCAGTTCTTC; abundance: few; d_gene: -; v_gene: TRBV20-1; j_gene: TRBJ2-1
CDR3aa: CASSLTIPGQLTYEQYF; CDR3nt: TGTGCCAGCTCACTAACAATCCCGGGACAGCTTACCTACGAGCAGTACTTC; abundance: -; d_gene: TRBD1; v_gene: TRBV18; j_gene: TRBJ2-7
CDR3aa: CASSLEGRRSTDTQYF; CDR3nt: TGCGCCAGCAGCTTGGAGGGCCGGCGGAGCACAGATACGCAGTATTTT; abundance: few; d_gene: -; v_gene: TRBV5-1; j_gene: TRBJ2-3
CDR3aa: CASSHRPEQETQYF; CDR3nt: TGTGCCAGCAGCCATCGGCCGGAACAAGAGACCCAGTACTTC; abundance: few; d_gene: -; v_gene: TRBV3-1; j_gene: TRBJ2-5
CDR3aa: CSARDLRGQETQYF; CDR3nt: TGCAGTGCTAGAGATCTTCGTGGCCAAGAGACCCAGTACTTC; abundance: many; d_gene: -; v_gene: TRBV20-1; j_gene: TRBJ2-5
CDR3aa: CASSLTGVNTEAFF; CDR3nt: TGCGCCAGCAGCTTAACGGGGGTAAACACTGAAGCTTTCTTT; abundance: many; d_gene: -; v_gene: TRBV5-1; j_gene: TRBJ1-1
CDR3aa: CASSQPRSGGRYEQYF; CDR3nt: TGCGCCAGCAGCCAACCACGTAGCGGGGGAAGGTACGAGCAGTACTTC; abundance: few; d_gene: TRBD2; v_gene: TRBV4-1; j_gene: TRBJ2-7
CDR3aa: CASSLLLAGSTDTQYF; CDR3nt: TGCGCCAGCAGCTTGCTTCTAGCGGGGTCCACAGATACGCAGTATTTT; abundance: -; d_gene: TRBD2; v_gene: TRBV5-1; j_gene: TRBJ2-3
CDR3aa: CASNPSSGLSNNEQFF; CDR3nt: TGTGCCAGCAACCCATCTAGCGGCCTCTCCAACAATGAGCAGTTCTTC; abundance: -; d_gene: TRBD2; v_gene: TRBV6-1; j_gene: TRBJ2-1
CDR3aa: CSVPIRFARRSTDTQYF; CDR3nt: TGCAGCGTCCCCATCCGTTTTGCCCGACGGAGCACAGATACGCAGTATTTT; abundance: few; d_gene: -; v_gene: TRBV29-1; j_gene: TRBJ2-3
CDR3aa: CSVASGGLYTF; CDR3nt: TGCAGCGTCGCTTCGGGGGGGCTCTACACCTTC; abundance: many; d_gene: -; v_gene: TRBV29-1; j_gene: TRBJ1-2
CDR3aa: CATSDFRTGLETQYF; CDR3nt: TGTGCCACCAGTGATTTTAGGACAGGGCTAGAGACCCAGTACTTC; abundance: -; d_gene: TRBD1; v_gene: TRBV24-1; j_gene: TRBJ2-5
CDR3aa: CACDRSPNEKLFF; CDR3nt: TGTGCCTGTGACAGGAGTCCTAATGAAAAACTGTTTTTT; abundance: few; d_gene: -; v_gene: TRBV30; j_gene: TRBJ1-4
CDR3aa: CSASRQGATYEQYF; CDR3nt: TGCAGTGCTAGCCGACAGGGGGCAACCTACGAGCAGTACTTC; abundance: few; d_gene: TRBD1; v_gene: TRBV20-1; j_gene: TRBJ2-7
CDR3aa: CASSKQGFNQPQHF; CDR3nt: TGTGCCAGCAGTAAACAGGGATTCAATCAGCCCCAGCATTTT; abundance: -; d_gene: -; v_gene: TRBV6-1; j_gene: TRBJ1-5
CDR3aa: CASSRMTSGAYNEQFF; CDR3nt: TGTGCCAGCAGCCGAATGACTAGCGGAGCCTACAATGAGCAGTTCTTC; abundance: many; d_gene: TRBD2; v_gene: TRBV14; j_gene: TRBJ2-1
CDR3aa: CSARAQGKESSYGYTF; CDR3nt: TGCAGTGCTAGAGCCCAGGGGAAGGAATCTAGTTATGGCTACACCTTC; abundance: -; d_gene: -; v_gene: TRBV20-1; j_gene: TRBJ1-2
CDR3aa: CSATPQGPKNQPQHF; CDR3nt: TGCAGTGCTACCCCACAGGGCCCCAAGAATCAGCCCCAGCATTTT; abundance: few; d_gene: -; v_gene: TRBV20-1; j_gene: TRBJ1-5
CDR3aa: CASSSSVGSYNEQFF; CDR3nt: TGTGCCAGCAGCTCCTCGGTTGGCTCCTACAATGAGCAGTTCTTC; abundance: -; d_gene: -; v_gene: TRBV11-2; j_gene: TRBJ2-1
CDR3aa: CASSLGQPSRYEQYF; CDR3nt: TGTGCCAGCAGCCTGGGACAGCCTTCCCGTTACGAGCAGTACTTC; abundance: -; d_gene: TRBD1; v_gene: TRBV11-2; j_gene: TRBJ2-7
CDR3aa: CASRRAGQGYNEQFF; CDR3nt: TGTGCCAGCAGGCGGGCGGGACAGGGTTACAATGAGCAGTTCTTC; abundance: -; d_gene: TRBD1; v_gene: TRBV6-2/TRBV6-3; j_gene: TRBJ2-1
CDR3aa: CAIMRERSYEQYF; CDR3nt: TGTGCCATCATGCGGGAGCGCTCCTACGAGCAGTACTTC; abundance: -; d_gene: TRBD2; v_gene: TRBV10-3; j_gene: TRBJ2-7
CDR3aa: CASSLGQGFYSPLHF; CDR3nt: TGTGCCAGCAGCTTAGGACAGGGGTTTTATTCACCCCTCCACTTT; abundance: -; d_gene: TRBD1; v_gene: TRBV7-9; j_gene: TRBJ1-6
CDR3aa: CSAHGGGGQPQHF; CDR3nt: TGCAGTGCCCATGGGGGGGGAGGTCAGCCCCAGCATTTT; abundance: few; d_gene: -; v_gene: TRBV20-1; j_gene: TRBJ1-5
CDR3aa: CASSQAFLSSYEQYF; CDR3nt: TGCGCCAGCAGCCAAGCCTTTCTGAGCTCCTACGAGCAGTACTTC; abundance: few; d_gene: -; v_gene: TRBV4-3; j_gene: TRBJ2-7
CDR3aa: CASSLVSGLAGGRGTQYF; CDR3nt: TGTGCCAGCAGCTTAGTATCCGGACTAGCGGGGGGCAGGGGTACGCAGTATTTT; abundance: few; d_gene: TRBD2; v_gene: TRBV11-2; j_gene: TRBJ2-3
CDR3aa: CASSFQGGSNQPQHF; CDR3nt: TGTGCCAGCAGTTTCCAGGGAGGGAGCAATCAGCCCCAGCATTTT; abundance: many; d_gene: -; v_gene: TRBV12-3/TRBV12-4; j_gene: TRBJ1-5
CDR3aa: CASSQDRGSYGYTF; CDR3nt: TGTGCCAGCAGCCAGGACAGGGGAAGTTATGGCTACACCTTC; abundance: -; d_gene: TRBD1; v_gene: TRBV7-2; j_gene: TRBJ1-2
CDR3aa: CSVISRDAAYEQYF; CDR3nt: TGCAGCGTGATATCACGGGACGCGGCCTACGAGCAGTACTTC; abundance: -; d_gene: -; v_gene: TRBV29-1; j_gene: TRBJ2-7
CDR3aa: CASSLPSGIYNEQFF; CDR3nt: TGCGCCAGCAGCTTGCCTAGCGGGATCTACAATGAGCAGTTCTTC; abundance: few; d_gene: TRBD2; v_gene: TRBV5-1; j_gene: TRBJ2-1
CDR3aa: CSARGTAPSYEQYF; CDR3nt: TGCAGTGCTAGAGGGACAGCTCCTTCCTACGAGCAGTACTTC; abundance: -; d_gene: -; v_gene: TRBV20-1; j_gene: TRBJ2-7
CDR3aa: CASSYVDYEQYF; CDR3nt: TGTGCCAGCAGTTACGTAGACTACGAGCAGTACTTC; abundance: few; d_gene: -; v_gene: TRBV6-6; j_gene: TRBJ2-7
CDR3aa: CASSLDPAGRSTSEQYF; CDR3nt: TGTGCCAGCAGCCTAGACCCGGCGGGGCGAAGTACGAGTGAGCAGTACTTC; abundance: -; d_gene: -; v_gene: TRBV9; j_gene: TRBJ2-7
CDR3aa: CASSLMQATHEQYF; CDR3nt: TGTGCCAGCAGCTTAATGCAGGCCACCCACGAGCAGTACTTC; abundance: many; d_gene: -; v_gene: TRBV11-2; j_gene: TRBJ2-7
CDR3aa: CASSLEVTGPTYEQYF; CDR3nt: TGTGCCAGCAGCTTAGAGGTGACAGGGCCTACCTACGAGCAGTACTTC; abundance: -; d_gene: TRBD1; v_gene: TRBV11-2; j_gene: TRBJ2-7
CDR3aa: CATSRDWKSNQPQHF; CDR3nt: TGTGCCACCAGCAGAGATTGGAAGAGCAATCAGCCCCAGCATTTT; abundance: -; d_gene: -; v_gene: TRBV15; j_gene: TRBJ1-5
CDR3aa: CASSLLGPTGTGELFF; CDR3nt: TGTGCCAGCAGCTTACTAGGCCCAACGGGTACCGGGGAGCTGTTTTTT; abundance: -; d_gene: -; v_gene: TRBV11-2; j_gene: TRBJ2-2
CDR3aa: CASSFRGSLDSPLHF; CDR3nt: TGTGCCAGCAGCTTTAGAGGGAGTTTGGATTCACCCCTCCACTTT; abundance: -; d_gene: -; v_gene: TRBV5-6; j_gene: TRBJ1-6
CDR3aa: CAISGAASGNSYNEQFF; CDR3nt: TGTGCCATCAGTGGGGCGGCTAGCGGGAACTCCTACAATGAGCAGTTCTTC; abundance: -; d_gene: TRBD2; v_gene: TRBV10-3; j_gene: TRBJ2-1
CDR3aa: CASSVDSPSSYEQYF; CDR3nt: TGTGCCAGCAGCGTGGACAGCCCCAGCTCCTACGAGCAGTACTTC; abundance: few; d_gene: -; v_gene: TRBV5-5; j_gene: TRBJ2-7
CDR3aa: CASSQELTGYGYTF; CDR3nt: TGCGCCAGCAGCCAAGAATTGACGGGCTATGGCTACACCTTC; abundance: many; d_gene: -; v_gene: TRBV4-1; j_gene: TRBJ1-2
CDR3aa: CASSVKPGGAKSYNEQFF; CDR3nt: TGTGCCAGCAGCGTCAAGCCAGGGGGCGCGAAGTCCTACAATGAGCAGTTCTTC; abundance: once; d_gene: TRBD1; v_gene: TRBV5-6; j_gene: TRBJ2-1
CDR3aa: CATSRAYDFGPGGNEQFF; CDR3nt: TGTGCCACCAGCAGAGCGTATGACTTTGGCCCGGGGGGAAATGAGCAGTTCTTC; abundance: -; d_gene: TRBD2; v_gene: TRBV15; j_gene: TRBJ2-1
CDR3aa: CASSLGTSGNQETQYF; CDR3nt: TGCGCCAGCAGCCTAGGGACTAGCGGAAACCAAGAGACCCAGTACTTC; abundance: -; d_gene: TRBD2; v_gene: TRBV5-1; j_gene: TRBJ2-5
CDR3aa: CASSLDPGQTNQPQHF; CDR3nt: TGCGCCAGCAGCTTGGACCCAGGACAGACAAATCAGCCCCAGCATTTT; abundance: -; d_gene: -; v_gene: TRBV5-1; j_gene: TRBJ1-5
CDR3aa: CASSLRDSPNYGYTF; CDR3nt: TGTGCCAGCAGCCTGCGGGACAGCCCTAACTATGGCTACACCTTC; abundance: -; d_gene: TRBD1; v_gene: TRBV5-5; j_gene: TRBJ1-2
CDR3aa: CATSRDFSRHQPQHF; CDR3nt: TGTGCCACCAGCAGAGATTTTTCGCGGCATCAGCCCCAGCATTTT; abundance: few; d_gene: -; v_gene: TRBV15; j_gene: TRBJ1-5
CDR3aa: CASSFDRQNTEAFF; CDR3nt: TGTGCCAGCAGCTTCGACAGGCAGAACACTGAAGCTTTCTTT; abundance: few; d_gene: -; v_gene: TRBV7-2; j_gene: TRBJ1-1
CDR3aa: CASSLPPRGVYYEQYF; CDR3nt: TGTGCCAGCAGCCTACCCCCGAGGGGGGTTTATTACGAGCAGTACTTC; abundance: few; d_gene: -; v_gene: TRBV12-3/TRBV12-4; j_gene: TRBJ2-7
CDR3aa: CSARAPGWTDTQYF; CDR3nt: TGCAGTGCTAGAGCTCCAGGATGGACAGATACGCAGTATTTT; abundance: -; d_gene: -; v_gene: TRBV20-1; j_gene: TRBJ2-3
CDR3aa: CASSWDRGPGPEQFF; CDR3nt: TGTGCCAGCAGCTGGGACAGGGGGCCAGGCCCAGAGCAGTTCTTC; abundance: -; d_gene: TRBD1; v_gene: TRBV5-5; j_gene: TRBJ2-1
CDR3aa: CASSQLGDNEQFF; CDR3nt: TGCGCCAGCAGCCAATTAGGTGACAATGAGCAGTTCTTC; abundance: few; d_gene: -; v_gene: TRBV4-3; j_gene: TRBJ2-1
CDR3aa: CSAQDGLTGNTIYF; CDR3nt: TGCAGCGCCCAGGATGGCCTTACGGGAAACACCATATATTTT; abundance: -; d_gene: -; v_gene: TRBV20-1; j_gene: TRBJ1-3
CDR3aa: CASSYVSGRNSYEQYF; CDR3nt: TGTGCCAGCAGTTACGTCTCGGGACGAAACTCCTACGAGCAGTACTTC; abundance: -; d_gene: -; v_gene: TRBV6-2/TRBV6-3; j_gene: TRBJ2-7
CDR3aa: CATTRDRKGGTEAFF; CDR3nt: TGTGCCACCACCCGGGACAGGAAGGGAGGCACTGAAGCTTTCTTT; abundance: -; d_gene: TRBD1; v_gene: TRBV15; j_gene: TRBJ1-1
CDR3aa: CASSQPGWQGTEAFF; CDR3nt: TGTGCCAGCAGCCAACCGGGGTGGCAAGGCACTGAAGCTTTCTTT; abundance: few; d_gene: -; v_gene: TRBV7-2; j_gene: TRBJ1-1